These T cell receptor beta chains were read from a single sample in a study of response to subunit inactivated influenza vaccine. TCRdb re-called the RT-PCR reads with MiXCR, one entry per CDR3 protein. The data hold approximately 530,000 distinct CDR3 sequences, with roughly 13% observed a single time. Here the sequenced sample was PBMCs from blood, taken 45 days after vaccination. These TCRs come from a man between 45 and 60 years old who received an inactivated influenza vaccine. Both conserved end residues are part of each CDR3. D genes are given only for firm matches. Clone size is stated in some rows and not others, as once, few, many or a class when expanded.

TRBD2	TRBV5-1	.	TRBJ2-7	CASSPPGGTGGYEQYF	TGCGCCAGCAGCCCCCCGGGAGGGACGGGAGGGTACGAGCAGTACTTC
.	TRBV24-1	many	TRBJ2-3	CATSDWTDTDTQYF	TGTGCCACCAGTGATTGGACCGACACAGATACGCAGTATTTT
.	TRBV2	once	TRBJ2-1	CARSKGAFNEQFF	TGTGCCCGATCTAAAGGGGCTTTCAATGAGCAGTTCTTC
.	TRBV5-1	many	TRBJ2-1	CASSEMISYNEQFF	TGCGCCAGCAGCGAAATGATCTCCTACAATGAGCAGTTCTTC
.	TRBV9	many	TRBJ2-1	CASSVGGTREQFF	TGTGCCAGCAGCGTAGGGGGGACCCGGGAGCAGTTCTTC
TRBD1	TRBV4-1	few	TRBJ1-5	CASSQLGEGQAVNQPQHF	TGCGCCAGCAGCCAGCTAGGGGAGGGACAGGCCGTCAATCAGCCCCAGCATTTT
TRBD1	TRBV6-1	.	TRBJ2-6	CASRTGQGKSPGANVLTF	TGTGCCAGCAGAACGGGACAGGGAAAGTCTCCTGGGGCCAACGTCCTGACTTTC
.	TRBV11-1	few	TRBJ2-3	CASSHQDRDSLDTQYF	TGTGCCAGCAGTCACCAAGACCGGGACTCCTTAGATACGCAGTATTTT
TRBD2	TRBV5-5	few	TRBJ2-2	CASSTTSGRNTGELFF	TGTGCCAGCAGTACGACTAGCGGGAGAAATACCGGGGAGCTGTTTTTT
TRBD1	TRBV19	.	TRBJ2-5	CASSNGQGVWETQYF	TGTGCCAGTAGTAACGGACAGGGTGTATGGGAGACCCAGTACTTC
.	TRBV7-9	few	TRBJ1-4	CASSFASTNEKLFF	TGTGCCAGCAGCTTTGCGTCAACTAATGAAAAACTGTTTTTT
TRBD1	TRBV12-3/TRBV12-4	.	TRBJ1-5	CASSNRDRGGQPQHF	TGTGCCAGCAGTAACCGGGACAGGGGGGGTCAGCCCCAGCATTTT
TRBD2	TRBV20-1	many	TRBJ2-5	CSASPSGSYQETQYF	TGCAGTGCTAGTCCTAGCGGGAGTTATCAAGAGACCCAGTACTTC
.	TRBV28	few	TRBJ1-5	CASSYGRGRLVPQHF	TGTGCCAGCAGTTACGGGAGGGGCAGGCTAGTACCCCAGCATTTT
.	TRBV20-1	.	TRBJ2-7	CSASRGFSYEQYF	TGCAGTGCTAGCAGGGGCTTCTCCTACGAGCAGTACTTC
TRBD1	TRBV18	few	TRBJ1-3	CASSQGQGSSNTIYF	TGTGCCAGCTCACAGGGACAGGGGAGTTCGAACACCATATATTTT
.	TRBV4-1	.	TRBJ2-1	CASSQKGVQQFF	TGCGCCAGCAGCCAAAAGGGGGTACAGCAGTTCTTC
.	TRBV7-3	.	TRBJ2-5	CASSRWKEETQYF	TGTGCCAGCAGCCGTTGGAAGGAAGAGACCCAGTACTTC
TRBD2	TRBV20-1	few	TRBJ2-4	CSAKGLALGENIQYF	TGCAGTGCTAAAGGACTAGCCCTGGGGGAGAACATTCAGTACTTC
.	TRBV20-1	few	TRBJ1-6	CSASVGEGSPLHF	TGCAGTGCTAGCGTCGGAGAAGGTTCACCCCTCCACTTT
.	TRBV7-2	few	TRBJ1-2	CASSLAGGGHFANYGYTF	TGTGCCAGCAGCTTAGCCGGGGGAGGACACTTCGCTAACTATGGCTACACCTTC
.	TRBV20-1	many	TRBJ1-5	CSARPTDSNQPQHF	TGCAGTGCTAGACCCACCGATAGCAATCAGCCCCAGCATTTT
.	TRBV12-3/TRBV12-4	.	TRBJ2-5	CASSGVQGQETQYF	TGTGCCAGCAGTGGGGTCCAGGGGCAAGAGACCCAGTACTTC
TRBD1	TRBV5-6	few	TRBJ2-7	CASSSVGMLTGVIYEQYF	TGTGCCAGCAGCTCAGTCGGTATGTTGACAGGGGTCATCTACGAGCAGTACTTC
TRBD1	TRBV7-9	few	TRBJ2-7	CASSSGQESYEQYF	TGTGCCAGCAGCTCGGGACAGGAGTCCTACGAGCAGTACTTC
TRBD2	TRBV5-1	many	TRBJ2-1	CASSSGLAGNEQFF	TGTGCCAGCAGCTCGGGACTAGCAGGCAATGAGCAGTTCTTC
.	TRBV4-3	.	TRBJ2-1	CASSQDFAEYNEQFF	TGCGCCAGCAGCCAAGACTTCGCGGAGTACAATGAGCAGTTCTTC
.	TRBV29-1	few	TRBJ2-1	CSGVSATSSYNEQFF	TGCAGCGGTGTCAGTGCTACGAGCTCCTACAATGAGCAGTTCTTC
.	TRBV20-1	.	TRBJ2-1	CCARDFTSTRTYNEQFF	TGCTGCGCTAGAGATTTCACCAGTACAAGGACCTACAATGAGCAGTTCTTC
.	TRBV5-6	few	TRBJ2-3	CASSSAAAAPDTQYF	TGTGCCAGCAGCTCAGCGGCCGCAGCGCCAGATACGCAGTATTTT
.	TRBV12-3/TRBV12-4	.	TRBJ2-3	CASSSDLAEIDTQYF	TGTGCCAGCAGTTCCGATCTAGCAGAAATAGATACGCAGTATTTT
TRBD2	TRBV19	.	TRBJ2-1	CASSIDSSGSEEQFF	TGTGCCAGTAGTATAGATTCTAGCGGGAGTGAAGAGCAGTTCTTC
.	TRBV10-2	.	TRBJ2-4	CASSVEAKNIQYF	TGCGCCAGCAGTGTGGAGGCCAAAAACATTCAGTACTTC
TRBD1	TRBV15	many	TRBJ1-1	CATSSVNRGKAFF	TGTGCCACCAGCAGCGTGAACAGGGGAAAAGCTTTCTTT
.	TRBV12-3/TRBV12-4	many	TRBJ2-5	CASSSRTVRRKTQYF	TGTGCCAGCAGTTCCCGGACTGTTCGGCGGAAGACCCAGTACTTC
.	TRBV7-9	few	TRBJ1-2	CASSLLQGTNYGYTF	TGTGCCAGCAGCTTATTACAGGGTACTAACTATGGCTACACCTTC